Listed below are T cell receptor beta chains from one sample, sequenced in a study of Ad26.COV2.S vaccination and SARS-CoV-2 variants. Data came from immunoSEQ multiplex PCR; TCRdb stores just in-frame clones and leaves some out. The repertoire holds over 400,000 clones, with over 80% as singletons. Source: peripheral blood, taken in a trial of Ad26.COV2.S vaccine versus placebo. These receptor sequences come from a person aged 18 to 59 who received the Ad26.COV2.S COVID-19 vaccine or a placebo. CDR3s leave out the opening cysteine and the closing phenylalanine or tryptophan. The order of the fields is J gene, V gene, CDR3 length, CDR3 protein.

>TRBJ2-5|TRBV13|13
ASSLWASDQETQY
>TRBJ1-1|TRBV6-5|10
ASSTGGTEAF
>TRBJ1-4|TRBV20-1|9
SAASNEKLF
>TRBJ1-5|TRBV9|11
ASSVGVYQPQH
>TRBJ2-7|TRBV28|13
ASSLYGTGGHEQY
>TRBJ1-3|TRBV6-2/TRBV6-3|11
ASSRYISNTIY
>TRBJ2-1|TRBV12-3/TRBV12-4|11
ASSPSPAGGLF
>TRBJ2-7|TRBV5-1|13
ASSLEAGNSYEQY
>TRBJ1-5|TRBV7-2|12
ASSEGQANQPQH
>TRBJ2-7|TRBV7-9|12
ASSLVGSIGEQY
>TRBJ2-2|TRBV9|15
ASSVGTGGSNTGELF
>TRBJ2-3|TRBV11-3|12
ASSLDRRTDTQY
>TRBJ1-3|TRBV30|12
ACSGPSPRDTIY
>TRBJ2-7|TRBV12-5|12
ASGLVGGGYEQY
>TRBJ2-1|TRBV9|12
ASSPGQGVNEQF
>TRBJ1-5|TRBV4-1|12
ASSPPLQNQPQH
>TRBJ1-2|TRBV3-1/TRBV3-2|13
ASSREGSFWYGYT
>TRBJ1-1|TRBV5-4|10
ASSYLTGEAF